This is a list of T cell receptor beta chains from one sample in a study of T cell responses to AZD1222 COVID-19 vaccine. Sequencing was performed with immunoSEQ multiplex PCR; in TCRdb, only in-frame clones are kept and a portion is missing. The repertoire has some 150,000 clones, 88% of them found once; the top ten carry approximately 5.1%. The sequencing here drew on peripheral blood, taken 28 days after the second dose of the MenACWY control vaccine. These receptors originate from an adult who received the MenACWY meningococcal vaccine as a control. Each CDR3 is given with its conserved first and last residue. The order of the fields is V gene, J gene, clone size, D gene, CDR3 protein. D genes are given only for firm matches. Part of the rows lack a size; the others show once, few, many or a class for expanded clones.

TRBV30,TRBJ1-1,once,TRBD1,CAWRGTGGLGAFF
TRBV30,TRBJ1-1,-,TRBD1,CAWRGQGKTEAFF
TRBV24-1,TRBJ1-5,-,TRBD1,CATSDLGQGYSNQPQHF
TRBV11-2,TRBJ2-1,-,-,CASSPHGGRGRIGEQFF
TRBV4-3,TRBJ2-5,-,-,CASSQDTGPETQYF
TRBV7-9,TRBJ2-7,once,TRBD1,CASSLDPGQGTYEQYF
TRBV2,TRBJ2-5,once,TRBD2,CASRFLAVQETQYF
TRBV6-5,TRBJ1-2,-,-,CASSYAGVYGYTF
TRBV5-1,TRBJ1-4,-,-,CASSRTPGTGDEKLFF
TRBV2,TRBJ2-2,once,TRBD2,CARAGAGTGELFF
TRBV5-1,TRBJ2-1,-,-,CASSEGGNSYNEQFF
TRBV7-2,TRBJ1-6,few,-,CASSLYVRNSPLHF
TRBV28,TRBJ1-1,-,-,CASSLSGFLNTEAFF
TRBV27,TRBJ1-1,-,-,CASSLSPSRENTEAFF
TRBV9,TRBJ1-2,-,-,CASHRANYGYTF
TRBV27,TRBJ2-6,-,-,CASSLVRAVSGANVLTF
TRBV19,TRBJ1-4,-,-,CASQTENEKLFF
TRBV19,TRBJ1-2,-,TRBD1,CASSIGDRRGYTF
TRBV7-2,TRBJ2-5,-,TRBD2,CASSLWTSGGAETQYF
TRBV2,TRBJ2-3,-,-,CASSSRLRTDTQYF
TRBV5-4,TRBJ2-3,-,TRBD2,CASSLAGPSGGTDTQYF
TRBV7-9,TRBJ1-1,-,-,CASSQRQVNTEAFF
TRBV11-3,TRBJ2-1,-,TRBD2,CASSLSPWTSGGQPIYEQFF
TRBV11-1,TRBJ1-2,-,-,CASSPAGQSGGYTF
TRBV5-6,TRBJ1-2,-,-,CASSFRTDRNPYTF
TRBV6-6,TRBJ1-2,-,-,CASTVRTFYGYTF
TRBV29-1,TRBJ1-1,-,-,CSVQKGGATEAFF
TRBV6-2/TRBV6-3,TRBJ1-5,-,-,CASSYSRVQPQHF
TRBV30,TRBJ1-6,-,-,CAWSVPPGYNSPLHF
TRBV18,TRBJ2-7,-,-,CASSPGGGGSYEQYF
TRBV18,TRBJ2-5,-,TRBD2,CASSPALLAGQQETQYF
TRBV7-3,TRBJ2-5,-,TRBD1,CASSKTGLETQYF
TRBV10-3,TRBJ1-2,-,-,CAISDSPPRKNYGYTF
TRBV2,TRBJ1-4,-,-,CASSDSRGSNEKLFF
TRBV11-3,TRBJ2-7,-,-,CASSTGLDKQYF
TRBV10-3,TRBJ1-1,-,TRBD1,CAISESRGPGTEAFF
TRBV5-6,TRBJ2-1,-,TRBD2,CASSSIAGRSYNEQFF
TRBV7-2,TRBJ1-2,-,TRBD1,CASSTTGYGYTF
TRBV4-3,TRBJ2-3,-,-,CASSRLKTDTQYF
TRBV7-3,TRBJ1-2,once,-,CASSVDGILNYGYTF